The 15 T cell receptor beta chains below were found in one sample sequenced in a study of CD8+ T cells in alopecia areata. Extracted RNA was reverse transcribed, and the resulting cDNA served as sequencing template. Assay: immunoSEQ multiplex PCR; the TCRdb copy retains only in-frame clones and omits some. The sample lists 75,000 to 100,000 clones; more than 35% were seen once. The sequenced material came from CD4+ T cells sorted from blood. The receptors shown here come from a human donor with alopecia areata.

In its sample, this clone was seen a few times. The chain joins TRBV29-1 to TRBJ2-5; D may correspond to TRBD1 or TRBD2 (5 bases each). This CDR3 is 10 amino acids long. CDR1 is SQVTM, CDR2 ANQGSEA, per germline. Trimming pared 6 bases from V and 4 bases from J, leaving 6 bases between. This CDR3 reads CSVGTETQYF. DNA for the CDR3: TGCAGCGTGGGGACAGAGACCCAGTACTTC.

In nucleotides, the CDR3 is TGCGCCAGCAGCTATAGGACAGGGGCCGCCTACGAGCAGTACTTC. Its protein is CASSYRTGAAYEQYF. The V and J genes are TRBV5-1 and TRBJ2-7; 9 bases are shared with TRBD1. The CDR3 length is 15 residues. V shed 3 bases and J 2 bases; nucleotides not matched to a gene: 6. CDR1 is SGHRS and CDR2 is YFSETQ in the germline V gene.

The rearrangement links TRBV30 to TRBJ1-5; 7 bases align to TRBD1. The CDR3 runs 15 residues. Trimming took 3 bases from V and 0 from J; bases not matched to a gene: 5. Germline V gene lookup returns CDR1 GTSNPN and CDR2 SVGIG (reference sequence). CDR3 in DNA: TGTGCCTGGAGGGGACAGCCTTATAGCAATCAGCCCCAGCATTTT. As protein: CAWRGQPYSNQPQHF.

The gene calls are TRBV29-1 and TRBJ2-3, with D perhaps given as TRBD1 or TRBD2 (6 bases each). The V gene's germline CDR1 is SQVTM and CDR2 ANQGSEA. The CDR3 consists of 14 residues. The germline V and J ends were trimmed by 3 bases and 1 base, with 11 bases remaining between them. The CDR3 spells CSVEGGTGTDTQYF. The CDR3 DNA follows: TGCAGCGTTGAGGGGGGCACGGGCACAGATACGCAGTATTTT.

This clone turned up a few times. The chain joins TRBV7-9 to TRBJ2-3; perhaps TRBD2 as D (6 bases). Germline V CDR1 and CDR2: SEHNR, FQNEAQ (reference sequence). V shed 1 base and J shed 0 bases, with 8 bases lying between them. The CDR3 consists of 15 residues. The CDR3 spells CASSLGGTSTDTQYF. In DNA, the CDR3 is TGTGCCAGCAGCTTAGGGGGGACTAGCACAGATACGCAGTATTTT.

CDR3 protein: CASSALTRETQYF. CDR3 sequence (DNA): TGTGCCAGCAGTGCTTTGACTCGGGAGACCCAGTACTTC. V gene TRBV2 combines with J gene TRBJ2-5; D ambiguous. This CDR3 contains 13 residues. The V and J ends lost 4 bases and 5 bases respectively, with 11 bases between them. Germline CDR1 SNHLY, CDR2 FYNNEI.

This clone was seen once. The chain couples TRBV27 to TRBJ2-7, with a tentative D call TRBD1 (5 bases). This CDR3 spans 14 amino acids. The V and J ends lost 5 bases and 4 bases respectively, with 15 bases between them. Germline CDR1 and CDR2: MNHEY and SMNVEV (reference sequence). CDR3 region: CASSRPGRAYEQYF. DNA for the CDR3: TGTGCCAGCAGTCGTCCCGGCAGGGCGTACGAGCAGTACTTC.

The chain carries TRBV5-1 and TRBJ2-7; 7 bases align to TRBD1. V shed 4 bases, J shed 6 bases, and the junction held 7 bases outside the gene matches. The CDR3 is 13 amino acids. Germline V gene sequence: CDR1 SGHRS, CDR2 YFSETQ. The chain's CDR3 is CASSLGGTAEQYF. The CDR3 DNA is TGCGCCAGCAGCCTCGGTGGGACAGCCGAGCAGTACTTC.

CDR3 loop: CASSLIGETYEQYF. The CDR3 DNA reads as TGTGCCAGCAGCTTGATTGGGGAGACCTACGAGCAGTACTTC. V and J are TRBV5-4 and TRBJ2-7; weak D call: TRBD2 (5 bases). Trimming removed 1 base at V and 2 bases at J, with 10 bases between. This CDR3 region has 14 residues. Germline lookup yields CDR1 SGHNT and CDR2 YYREEE (reference sequence).

This clone appeared a few times. The chain links TRBV30 to TRBJ2-5; D unclear. This CDR3 contains 11 residues. Trimming removed 3 bases at V and 1 base at J, with 3 bases between. Germline CDR1 is GTSNPN and CDR2 is SVGIG (reference sequence). The CDR3 DNA follows: TGTGCCTGGAGCCGCCAAGAGACCCAGTACTTC. This encodes CAWSRQETQYF.

The V call is TRBV11-2, the J call TRBJ2-4, with TRBD2 as a possible D gene (5 bases). The CDR3 is made up of 16 amino acids. Germline V CDR1 and CDR2: SGHAT, FQNNGV. V lost 5 bases, J lost 0 bases, and 14 bases lay in between. CDR3 DNA: TGTGCCAGCAGCCCCGGGAACCTCCTAGCCAAAAACATTCAGTACTTC. Translation: CASSPGNLLAKNIQYF.

This clone was counted at least ten times. The DNA for the CDR3 is TGTGCCAGCAGCTGGAGGGACAGGGGTAACAACGTCCTGACTTTC. Its translation: CASSWRDRGNNVLTF. The V gene is TRBV5-5, the J gene TRBJ2-6, with TRBD1 matching over 10 bases. The CDR3 is 15 residues long. Unmatched junction bases numbered 6, after V lost 3 bases and J lost 9 bases. Germline-derived CDR1 and CDR2 are SGHKS and YYEKEE (reference sequence).

V and J are TRBV11-2 and TRBJ2-7; D is ambiguous. The ends were cut back, 5 bases at V and 5 bases at J, with 22 bases in the middle. The length of the CDR3 is 16 residues. CDR1 SGHAT and CDR2 FQNNGV come from the germline V gene. CDR3 protein: CASSAGLWASYDEQYF. CDR3 DNA sequence: TGTGCCAGCAGCGCTGGCCTCTGGGCTAGTTACGACGAGCAGTACTTC.

V and J are TRBV6-5 and TRBJ1-5, with D possibly TRBD1 on 5 matching bases. V lost 6 bases to trimming and J lost 3 bases, with 12 bases between them. The CDR3 loop spans 14 amino acids. Germline-derived CDR1 and CDR2 are MNHEY and SVGAGI. The CDR3 spells CASSRREFNQPQHF. The CDR3 DNA follows: TGTGCCAGCAGCCGCAGGGAATTCAATCAGCCCCAGCATTTT.

Comment on this clone: This sample includes further DNA sequences coding for the same CDR3. This chain links TRBV2 with TRBJ2-4; 8 nucleotides align to TRBD2. The CDR3 loop spans 16 amino acids. Germline V gives CDR1 SNHLY, CDR2 FYNNEI. The junction had 5 bases not matched to a gene; V was cut back by 3 bases and J by 1 base. The CDR3 spells CASSEGLAGAKNIQYF. CDR3 bases: TGTGCCAGCAGTGAGGGGCTAGCGGGCGCCAAAAACATTCAGTACTTC. Drawing the rest from reference TRBV2 and TRBJ2-4, the complete variable domain is EPEVTQTPSHQVTQMGQEVILRCVPISNHLYFYWYRQILGQKVEFLVSFYNNEISEKSEIFDDQFSVERPDGSNFTLKIRSTKLEDSAMYFCASSEGLAGAKNIQYFGAGTRLSVL.